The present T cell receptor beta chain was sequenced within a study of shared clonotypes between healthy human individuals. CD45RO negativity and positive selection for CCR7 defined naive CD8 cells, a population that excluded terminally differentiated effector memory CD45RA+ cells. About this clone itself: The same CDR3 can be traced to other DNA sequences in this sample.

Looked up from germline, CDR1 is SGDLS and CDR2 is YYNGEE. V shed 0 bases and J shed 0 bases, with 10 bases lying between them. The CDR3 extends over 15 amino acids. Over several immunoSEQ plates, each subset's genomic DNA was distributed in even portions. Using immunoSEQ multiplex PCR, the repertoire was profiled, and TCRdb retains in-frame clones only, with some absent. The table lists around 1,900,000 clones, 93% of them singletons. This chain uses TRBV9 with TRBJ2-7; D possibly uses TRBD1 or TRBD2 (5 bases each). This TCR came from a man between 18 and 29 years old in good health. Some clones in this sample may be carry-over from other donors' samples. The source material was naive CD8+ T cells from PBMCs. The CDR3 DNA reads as TGTGCCAGCAGCGTAGCCGGGACGGTCTCCTACGAGCAGTACTTC. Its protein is CASSVAGTVSYEQYF.